These 19 T cell receptor beta chains were all obtained from the same sample, sequenced in a study of CD8+ T cells in alopecia areata. The authors extracted RNA and reverse transcribed it into cDNA as the sequencing template. The table came from immunoSEQ multiplex PCR; TCRdb's copy has only in-frame clones and leaves some out. Counted here are 190,000 or so clones, more than 45% occurring once; the ten biggest clones make up about 5%. Treatment in this sample: oral pan-JAK inhibitor, 5-10 mg twice daily. Sequenced here: CD4+ T cells sorted from blood, sampled at week 24, from a patient treated with tofacitinib. The receptors originated from a human donor with alopecia areata.

This sequence joins TRBV6-5 and TRBJ2-7, with TRBD1 matching over 7 bases. V was pared by 2 bases and J by 0 bases, with 4 bases of the junction left unmatched. CDR1 is MNHEY and CDR2 is SVGAGI in the germline V gene. CDR3 length equals 15 residues. The CDR3 spells CASSYQRDSSYEQYF. For the CDR3, the DNA is TGTGCCAGCAGTTACCAGAGGGACAGCTCCTACGAGCAGTACTTC.

The J gene is TRBJ1-1, the V gene TRBV5-1, with D hard to call. Germline CDR1 SGHRS, CDR2 YFSETQ. The V end lost 3 bases, the J end lost 0 bases, and 12 bases lay between the germline ends. The CDR3 loop spans 15 amino acids. This chain's CDR3 is CASSSGGNLNTEAFF. The DNA of the CDR3 is TGCGCCAGCAGCTCTGGCGGGAATTTGAACACTGAAGCTTTCTTT.

This clone was seen only once. The chain couples TRBV30 to TRBJ1-1; D unresolved. V was trimmed by 4 bases and J by 3 bases, leaving 18 bases between them. Germline assignment: CDR1 GTSNPN and CDR2 SVGIG (reference sequence). This CDR3 contains 15 residues. CDR3 in amino acids: CAWIPGIRRDTEAFF. CDR3 sequence (DNA): TGTGCCTGGATTCCCGGGATTAGGCGGGACACTGAAGCTTTCTTT.

The V gene is TRBV5-1, the J gene TRBJ1-2; weak D call: TRBD1 (5 bases). This CDR3 region has 13 residues. Per the germline V gene, CDR1 is SGHRS and CDR2 is YFSETQ. With 4 bases removed from V and 13 bases from J, the gap between germline ends came to 20 bases. CDR3 region: CASSPSGGFRSTF. CDR3 nucleotide sequence: TGCGCCAGCAGCCCCAGCGGGGGGTTTCGCTCCACCTTC.

This clone was picked up a small number of times. The chain combines TRBV29-1 with TRBJ2-5, with TRBD1 identical over 7 bases. The V gene's germline CDR1 is SQVTM and CDR2 ANQGSEA. The CDR3 spans 13 residues. V shed 4 bases and J 2 bases; nucleotides not matched to a gene: 4. The CDR3 DNA reads as TGCAGCGTTGGAGGGACAGAACAAGAGACCCAGTACTTC. Its translation is CSVGGTEQETQYF.

V and J are TRBV18 and TRBJ1-1, with D perhaps TRBD1 (6 bases). Germline CDR1 KGHSH, CDR2 LQKENI. Trimming removed 2 bases at V and 7 bases at J, with 11 bases between. The CDR3 contains 13 residues. The CDR3 loop is CASSPGGQVEAFF. CDR3 coding DNA: TGTGCCAGCTCACCAGGGGGGCAGGTTGAAGCTTTCTTT.

This chain uses TRBV30 with TRBJ1-2; maybe TRBD1 (5 bases). The V and J ends lost 4 bases and 0 bases respectively, with 12 bases between them. The CDR3 contains 14 residues. The germline CDR1 and CDR2 sequences are GTSNPN and SVGIG (reference sequence). The CDR3 region has the DNA TGTGCCTGGAACAGGCAGCAAGCTAACTATGGCTACACCTTC. Its protein product is CAWNRQQANYGYTF. Full variable domain (remainder filled in from reference TRBV30 and TRBJ1-2): SQTIHQWPATLVQPVGSPLSLECTVEGTSNPNLYWYRQAAGRGLQLLFYSVGIGQISSEVPQNLSASRPQDRQFILSSKKLLLSDSGFYLCAWNRQQANYGYTFGSGTRLTVV.

The chain links TRBV5-1 to TRBJ2-3; D is uncertain. Trimming stripped 4 bases from V and 1 base from J, with 10 bases between. The germline gives CDR1 SGHRS, CDR2 YFSETQ. The CDR3 is 14 amino acids. CDR3 region: CASSLTDRTDTQYF. The CDR3 DNA reads TGCGCCAGCAGCCTCACCGACCGCACAGATACGCAGTATTTT. The whole variable domain, filled in from reference TRBV5-1 and TRBJ2-3, reads KAGVTQTPRYLIKTRGQQVTLSCSPISGHRSVSWYQQTPGQGLQFLFEYFSETQRNKGNFPGRFSGRQFSNSRSEMNVSTLELGDSALYLCASSLTDRTDTQYFGPGTRLTVL.

The count of this clone is one. This chain links TRBV5-4 with TRBJ2-5; 11 nucleotides agree with TRBD2. Germline V gene sequence: CDR1 SGHNT, CDR2 YYREEE (reference sequence). The CDR3 extends over 15 amino acids. V gave up 4 bases and J gave up 2 bases; unmatched junction bases: 4. CDR3 nucleotides: TGTGCCAGCAGCCAAGGGACTAGCGGTCAAGAGACCCAGTACTTC. Translation gives CASSQGTSGQETQYF.

V is TRBV7-9 and J is TRBJ2-1; D possibly corresponds to TRBD2 (6 bases). The CDR3 runs to 14 residues. Trimming stripped 2 bases from V and 5 bases from J, with 10 bases between. The V gene's germline CDR1 is SEHNR and CDR2 FQNEAQ (reference sequence). CDR3 loop: CASSLPASDNEQFF. The CDR3 bases are TGTGCCAGCAGCTTACCCGCTAGCGACAATGAGCAGTTCTTC.

This clone was observed a few times. This chain joins TRBV30 and TRBJ2-7; 8 bases agree with TRBD1. The CDR3 sequence is 14 residues long. Germline V gives CDR1 GTSNPN, CDR2 SVGIG (reference sequence). Germline trimming cut 2 bases from V and 2 bases from J; bases unmatched to any gene: 5. CDR3 sequence reads: CAWSSGTGTYEQYF. The CDR3 bases are TGTGCCTGGAGTTCCGGGACAGGAACCTACGAGCAGTACTTC.

This chain connects TRBV28 to TRBJ1-2; tentative D call: TRBD1 (5 bases). The V gene lost 7 bases and the J gene lost 4 bases, with 10 bases spanning the gap. This CDR3 region has 12 residues. Germline V gene sequence: CDR1 MDHEN, CDR2 SYDVKM. CDR3 residues: CASNPGGYGYTF. Written as DNA, the CDR3 is TGTGCCAGCAACCCTGGGGGCTATGGCTACACCTTC.

The genes are TRBV7-6 and TRBJ2-5, with 8 nucleotides matching TRBD2. CDR1 is SGHVS and CDR2 is FNYEAQ in the germline V gene. Germline trimming cut 5 bases from V and 7 bases from J; bases unmatched to any gene: 24. This CDR3 has 19 residues. CDR3: CASSPRLASGGSQLGTQYF. CDR3 nucleotides: TGTGCCAGCAGCCCTCGACTTGCGAGCGGGGGCTCTCAATTGGGGACCCAGTACTTC.

V gene TRBV25-1 combines with J gene TRBJ1-4, with 8 nucleotides matching TRBD1. The CDR3 runs to 13 residues. CDR1 and CDR2 from the germline V gene are MGHDK and SYGVNS. V lost 8 bases to trimming and J lost 8 bases; unmatched junction nucleotides: 7. The CDR3 is CASSSDREEKLFF. The CDR3 DNA follows: TGTGCCAGCTCTTCGGACAGGGAGGAAAAACTGTTTTTT.

The rearrangement uses TRBV7-2 and TRBJ1-1, with D perhaps TRBD1 (5 bases). CDR3 length: 15 amino acids. V was cut by 6 bases and J by 1 base, with 15 bases left in between. The germline V gene encodes CDR1 SGHTA and CDR2 FQGNSA. The DNA of the CDR3 is TGTGCCAGCAGGATAGATCGGGACGGGAACACTGAAGCTTTCTTT. This codes for CASRIDRDGNTEAFF.

This clone was recorded only once. The rearrangement uses TRBV27 and TRBJ2-3; possible D gene TRBD2, 5 bases. There are 14 residues in the CDR3. CDR1 is MNHEY, CDR2 SMNVEV, per germline (reference sequence). The V and J ends lost 6 bases and 2 bases respectively, with 12 bases between them. The DNA of the CDR3 is TGTGCCAGCAGCCGAGGAGGTTCCACAGATACGCAGTATTTT. Encoded protein: CASSRGGSTDTQYF.

This chain connects TRBV29-1 to TRBJ1-1; 10 positions agree with TRBD1. Germline assignment: CDR1 SQVTM and CDR2 ANQGSEA. The CDR3 extends over 14 amino acids. The ends lost 1 base at V and 4 bases at J; junction bases unmatched: 3. CDR3: CSVEVDRGPTEAFF. The CDR3 DNA is TGCAGCGTTGAAGTTGACAGGGGGCCCACTGAAGCTTTCTTT.

This chain joins TRBV30 and TRBJ1-2; 9 bases align to TRBD1. From germline, CDR1 is GTSNPN and CDR2 SVGIG (reference sequence). This CDR3 has 13 amino acids. V lost 3 bases and J lost 8; bases outside the gene matches: 7. As DNA, the CDR3 is TGTGCCTGGAGCGTTAACAGGGGGCAGGGCTACACCTTC. This encodes CAWSVNRGQGYTF.

V is TRBV7-2 and J is TRBJ2-5; 7 bases fit TRBD2. The CDR3 has 15 amino acids. CDR1 and CDR2 from the germline V gene are SGHTA and FQGNSA. The ends lost 5 bases at V and 3 bases at J; junction bases unmatched: 9. CDR3 sequence reads: CASSKGIAGEETQYF. Here the CDR3 DNA reads TGTGCCAGCAGCAAGGGAATAGCGGGCGAAGAGACCCAGTACTTC.